These 8 T cell receptor beta chains originate from one sample sequenced in a study of regulatory T cells in long-lasting Graves disease. The time point is: newly diagnosed GD, antithyroid drugs for less than 3 months. With RNA extracted from PBMCs as input, the TCR library was made. CDR3-region Arm-PCR and iRepertoire HTBI primers produced the TCR beta libraries. TCRdb processed the multiplex PCR reads anew with MiXCR; each CDR3 protein has one entry. The repertoire holds about 240,000 distinct CDR3 sequences, with 20% to 25% as singletons. Sequencing used peripheral blood mononuclear cells (PBMCs), obtained at new diagnosis, from a patient treated with antithyroid drugs. The receptors derive from a female donor with Graves disease.

This clonotype was detected only a few times. Compared with germline, one end of the junction differs, possibly owing to a read error. The chain employs TRBV6-2 or TRBV6-3 and TRBJ1-2, with 7 bases identical to TRBD1. The CDR3 sequence is 14 residues long. The germline V gene has CDR1 MNHEY and CDR2 SVGEGT. DNA for the CDR3: TGTGCCAGCAGGGAACAGGGGTCGAGCTATGGCAACACCTTC. Translation: CASREQGSSYGNTF.

The chain combines TRBV9 with TRBJ2-1; 8 bases match TRBD2. The ends lost 0 bases at V and 6 bases at J; junction bases unmatched: 11. The CDR3 is made up of 17 amino acids. The germline CDR1 and CDR2 sequences are SGDLS and YYNGEE. This CDR3 is CASSVGAAGGALNEQFF. DNA for the CDR3: TGTGCCAGCAGCGTAGGGGCTGCCGGGGGGGCACTCAATGAGCAGTTCTTC.

This clonotype has a count of ten or more. The chain combines TRBV28 with TRBJ2-4; D unclear. Trimming removed 3 bases from V and 3 bases from J, with 3 bases in between. CDR1 is MDHEN and CDR2 is SYDVKM in the germline V gene. CDR3 size: 12 residues. The CDR3 protein is CASSFLKNIQYF. DNA of the CDR3: TGTGCCAGCAGTTTCCTCAAAAACATTCAGTACTTC.

The sample holds a few counts of this clonotype. The gene calls are TRBV6-1 and TRBJ1-2; maybe TRBD1 (5 bases). Trimming took off 8 bases at V and 2 bases at J, with 9 bases between the two ends. CDR1 is MNHNS, CDR2 SASEGT, per germline. The CDR3 runs 12 residues. CDR3 sequence: CASAGQNYGYTF. The DNA for the CDR3 is TGTGCCAGCGCCGGACAAAACTATGGCTACACCTTC.

Note on this clonotype: This could be a read error, since a much larger clone is one nucleotide away. The rearrangement joins TRBV20-1 to TRBJ2-1; D unresolved. The CDR3 is 11 residues long. Per germline, CDR1 DFQATT and CDR2 SNEGSKA (reference sequence). Here the CDR3 reads CSAVYGNERFF. CDR3 DNA: TGCAGTGCTGTCTATGGTAATGAGCGGTTCTTC.

This clonotype was seen repeatedly, ten times or more. CDR3 DNA sequence: TGTGCCAGCAGCCGACGGACAGGGGGCCGCTACGAGCAGTACTTC. Translating it yields CASSRRTGGRYEQYF. This chain links TRBV11-3 with TRBJ2-7; 11 bases fit TRBD1. Losses at the gene ends were 5 bases for V and 3 bases for J; bases not matched to a gene: 6. The CDR3 extends over 15 amino acids. CDR1 and CDR2 (germline): SGHNT, YENEEA.

This clonotype has a count of ten or more. This chain links TRBV10-1 with TRBJ1-1; weak D call: TRBD1 (6 bases). V was trimmed by 6 bases and J by 5 bases, leaving 16 bases between them. This CDR3 comprises 14 residues. The germline V gene encodes CDR1 WNHNN and CDR2 SYGVQD (reference sequence). CDR3 nucleotide sequence: TGCGCCAGCAGCGCGGGACTAGGGGGTACTGAAGCTTTCTTT. Its translation: CASSAGLGGTEAFF.

This clonotype was counted ten times or more. The chain joins TRBV5-1 to TRBJ2-3; D is perhaps TRBD1 or TRBD2 (5 bases each). CDR1 SGHRS and CDR2 YFSETQ come from the germline V gene. V dropped 4 bases and J dropped 1 base, with 10 bases sitting between them. CDR3 length: 14 residues. CDR3 coding DNA: TGCGCCAGCAGCACAGGACTTCGCACAGATACGCAGTATTTT. This gives the protein CASSTGLRTDTQYF.